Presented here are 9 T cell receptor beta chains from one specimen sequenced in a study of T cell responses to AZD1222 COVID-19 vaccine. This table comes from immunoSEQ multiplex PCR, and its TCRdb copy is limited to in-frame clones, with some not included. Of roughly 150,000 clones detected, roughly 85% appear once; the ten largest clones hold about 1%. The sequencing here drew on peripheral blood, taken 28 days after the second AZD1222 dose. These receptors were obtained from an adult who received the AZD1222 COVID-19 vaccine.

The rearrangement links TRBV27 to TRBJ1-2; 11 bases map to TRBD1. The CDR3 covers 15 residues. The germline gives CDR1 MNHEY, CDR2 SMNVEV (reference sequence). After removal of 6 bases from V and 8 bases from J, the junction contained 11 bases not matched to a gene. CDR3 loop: CASRRPGQGVGGYTF. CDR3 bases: TGTGCCAGCAGGAGACCGGGACAGGGGGTGGGAGGCTACACCTTC.

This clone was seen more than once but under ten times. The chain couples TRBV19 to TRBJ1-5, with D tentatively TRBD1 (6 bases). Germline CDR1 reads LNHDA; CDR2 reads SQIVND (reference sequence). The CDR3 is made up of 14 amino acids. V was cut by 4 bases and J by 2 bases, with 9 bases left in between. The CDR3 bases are TGTGCCAGTAGTAACAGGGAGGGCAATCAGCCCCAGCATTTT. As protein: CASSNREGNQPQHF.

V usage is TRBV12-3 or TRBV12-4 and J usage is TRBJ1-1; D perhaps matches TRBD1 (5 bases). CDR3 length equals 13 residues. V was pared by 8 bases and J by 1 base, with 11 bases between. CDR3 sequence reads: CASCRDGNTEAFF. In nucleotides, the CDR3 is TGTGCCAGCTGCAGGGATGGGAACACTGAAGCTTTCTTT.

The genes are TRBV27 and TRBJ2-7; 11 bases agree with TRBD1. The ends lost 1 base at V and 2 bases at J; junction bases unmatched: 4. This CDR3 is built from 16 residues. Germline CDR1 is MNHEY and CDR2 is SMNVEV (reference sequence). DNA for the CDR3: TGTGCCAGCAGTTTATTTCCGGGACAGGGGGCCTACGAGCAGTACTTC. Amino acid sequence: CASSLFPGQGAYEQYF.

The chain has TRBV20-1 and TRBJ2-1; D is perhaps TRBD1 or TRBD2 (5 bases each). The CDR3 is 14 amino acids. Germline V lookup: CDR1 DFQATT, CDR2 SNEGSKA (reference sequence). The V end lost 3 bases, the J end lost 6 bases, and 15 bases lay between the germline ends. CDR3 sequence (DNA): TGCAGTGCTAGTGTTCCGGGACCCCGCAATGAGCAGTTCTTC. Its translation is CSASVPGPRNEQFF.

CDR3: CASSPTGGIYEQYF. In DNA, the CDR3 is TGTGCCAGCAGCCCCACAGGGGGCATCTACGAGCAGTACTTC. The J gene is TRBJ2-7, the V gene TRBV2; the match to TRBD1 covers 9 bases. This CDR3 has 14 amino acids. The V gene's germline CDR1 is SNHLY and CDR2 FYNNEI. V gave up 6 bases and J gave up 3 bases; unmatched junction bases: 6.

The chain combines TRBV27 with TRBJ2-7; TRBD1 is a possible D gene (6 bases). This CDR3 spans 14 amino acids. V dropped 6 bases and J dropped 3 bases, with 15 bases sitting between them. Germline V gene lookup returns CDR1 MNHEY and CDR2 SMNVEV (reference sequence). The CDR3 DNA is TGTGCCAGCAGCTTACAGGGAGAGGGCTACGAGCAGTACTTC. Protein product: CASSLQGEGYEQYF.

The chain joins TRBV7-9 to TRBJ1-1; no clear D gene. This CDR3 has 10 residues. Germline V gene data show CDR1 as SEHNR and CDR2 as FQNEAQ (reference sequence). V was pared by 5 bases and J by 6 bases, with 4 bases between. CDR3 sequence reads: CASSGPEAFF. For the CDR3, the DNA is TGTGCCAGCAGCGGGCCTGAAGCTTTCTTT.

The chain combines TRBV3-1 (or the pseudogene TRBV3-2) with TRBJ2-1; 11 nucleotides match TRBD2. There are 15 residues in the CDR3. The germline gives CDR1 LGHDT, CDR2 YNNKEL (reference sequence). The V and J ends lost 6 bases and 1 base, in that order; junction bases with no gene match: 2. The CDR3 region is CASRLAGGSYNEQFF. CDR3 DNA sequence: TGTGCCAGCAGGCTAGCGGGGGGTTCCTACAATGAGCAGTTCTTC.